This T cell receptor (beta chain) was retrieved from a study of T cells after yellow fever vaccination. Findings and limits, study-wide: Post-booster repertoires again held most primary-vaccination clones (roughly 96% CD4, roughly 88% CD8). Within FACS-sorted repertoires, abundant clonotypes contaminating from the bulk population could be present.

This CDR3 region has 12 residues. CDR1 and CDR2 (germline): LGHDT, YNNKEL (reference sequence). The ends were cut back, 0 bases at V and 6 bases at J, with 4 bases in the middle. TCRdb used MiXCR to reprocess the 5' RACE reads, holding one entry per CDR3 protein. The sample has about 210,000 distinct CDR3 sequences, around 6.7% seen once. On this clonotype itself: Its antigen is not identified.

The chain joins TRBV3-1 to TRBJ2-3, with D unclear. The specimen was CD4+ T cells sorted from PBMCs, collected on the day of the yellow fever booster vaccination. The receptor was derived from a man in his thirties or forties who received the YFV17D yellow fever vaccine. The DNA of the CDR3 is TGTGCCAGCAGCCAAGATGGTGATACGCAGTATTTT. It codes for CASSQDGDTQYF.